The present entry profiles one TCR beta chain with its context. Per the original methods: Nucleated cell counts were estimated from reference gene primer amplification. The assay was immunoSEQ multiplex PCR, and TCRdb's table has in-frame clones only and misses some. Clonal size and the V and J genes are those of that table, whereas D and trimming came from the DNA. This table has some 35,000 clones, about 87% appearing once. This record comes from a study of blood T cell repertoires in COVID-19. Across the study: From T cells, B-cell-depleted T cells, or PBMCs came the material, which was cDNA or gDNA.

Germline V lookup: CDR1 SEHNR, CDR2 FQNEAQ (reference sequence). V was pared by 5 bases and J by 6 bases, with 17 bases between. This CDR3 has 14 residues. The chain employs TRBV7-9 and TRBJ2-7; a possible D gene is TRBD2 (6 bases). The specimen sequenced was peripheral blood. The clonotype originates from a man between 60 and 75 years old with active COVID-19. CDR3 sequence reads: CASSQRDSHGEQYF. In DNA, the CDR3 is TGTGCCAGCAGCCAACGGGACTCCCACGGCGAGCAGTACTTC. The full variable domain, rest sourced from reference TRBV7-9 and TRBJ2-7, is DTGVSQNPRHKITKRGQNVTFRCDPISEHNRLYWYRQTLGQGPEFLTYFQNEAQLEKSRLLSDRFSAERPKGSFSTLEIQRTEQGDSAMYLCASSQRDSHGEQYFGPGTRLTVT.